Each of the 8 T cell receptor beta chains below was sequenced from the same sample in a study of T-cell memory formation after mild COVID-19. From the 5' RACE reads, TCRdb called clonotypes with MiXCR, one entry per CDR3 protein. Here the sample spans under 450,000 distinct CDR3 sequences, less than 25% being singletons. Source material: PBMCs or a T cell subset sorted from them (not recorded which). All receptors come from a young man who had mild COVID-19 (a few samples of this study predate the infection). Cell type and time point are not known.

This clonotype was observed a few times. The chain recombines TRBV12-3 or TRBV12-4 with TRBJ2-7, with a weak D call TRBD1 (6 bases). Trimming cost V 5 bases and J 6 bases, with 17 bases left between them. The CDR3 loop spans 14 amino acids. CDR3 coding DNA: TGTGCCAGCAGTCCGGACGGACAGCCTTCCGAGCAGTACTTC. This translates into CASSPDGQPSEQYF.

The chain joins TRBV12-3 or TRBV12-4 to TRBJ2-3; 9 nucleotides match TRBD1. This CDR3 is built from 16 residues. The J segment lost 3 bases and the V segment lost 3 bases, leaving 7 bases of the junction unmatched. CDR3 nucleotides: TGTGCCAGCAGTTTTGTGGGACAGGGCTTAACAGATACGCAGTATTTT. This translates into CASSFVGQGLTDTQYF.

There are a few counts of this clonotype. This rearrangement joins TRBV20-1 to TRBJ2-3; D perhaps matches TRBD2 (6 bases). CDR3 length: 15 amino acids. Germline CDR1 DFQATT, CDR2 SNEGSKA (reference sequence). The ends were cut back, 3 bases at V and 3 bases at J, with 16 bases in the middle. Here the CDR3 DNA reads TGCAGTGCTAGGTCGCCTAGCGTAGGGACAGATACGCAGTATTTT. Amino acid sequence: CSARSPSVGTDTQYF.

This clonotype was detected many times. The genes are TRBV12-3 or TRBV12-4 and TRBJ2-3, with a tentative D call TRBD1 (5 bases). This CDR3 contains 15 residues. Trimming shortened V by 5 bases and J by 4 bases, and 16 bases separated the two germline ends. DNA of the CDR3: TGTGCCAGCAGTCCCTTCCCCAGGGCCCCAGATACGCAGTATTTT. This gives the protein CASSPFPRAPDTQYF.

V gene TRBV6-5 combines with J gene TRBJ2-3, with unresolved D. From germline, CDR1 is MNHEY and CDR2 SVGAGI. Trimming pared 5 bases from V and 0 bases from J, leaving 18 bases between. The CDR3 runs 17 residues. CDR3 protein: CASSNPIVGLSTDTQYF. The CDR3 nucleotides read TGTGCCAGCAGTAACCCAATCGTGGGCTTGAGCACAGATACGCAGTATTTT.

V is TRBV14 and J is TRBJ2-2; the match to TRBD1 covers 7 bases. Germline V gene data show CDR1 as SGHDN and CDR2 as FVKESK. The junction had 3 bases not matched to a gene; V was cut back by 2 bases and J by 6 bases. The CDR3 has 14 residues. CDR3 sequence: CASSQTQGAGELFF. In DNA, the CDR3 is TGTGCCAGCAGCCAAACTCAGGGGGCCGGGGAGCTGTTTTTT.

This clonotype appeared a few times. This chain uses TRBV2 with TRBJ2-7; D may be TRBD1 (5 bases). Trimming left V 1 base short and J 1 base short, with 11 bases between. CDR3 length: 15 residues. Per germline, CDR1 SNHLY and CDR2 FYNNEI. The CDR3 coding sequence is TGTGCCAGCAGTGAAGGGGGCCGGGCGTCCTACGAGCAGTACTTC. Translated, it gives CASSEGGRASYEQYF.

This clonotype has more than one count but fewer than ten. This sequence joins TRBV15 and TRBJ1-3; D gene unclear. Germline CDR1 is LNHNV and CDR2 is YYDKDF (reference sequence). The CDR3 length is 16 residues. V dropped 5 bases and J dropped 0 bases, with 14 bases sitting between them. Written as DNA, the CDR3 is TGTGCCACCAGCCGACGGACTAACCCCTCTGGAAACACCATATATTTT. Translated, it gives CATSRRTNPSGNTIYF. Drawing the rest from reference TRBV15 and TRBJ1-3, the complete variable domain is DAMVIQNPRYQVTQFGKPVTLSCSQTLNHNVMYWYQQKSSQAPKLLFHYYDKDFNNEADTPDNFQSRRPNTSFCFLDIRSPGLGDTAMYLCATSRRTNPSGNTIYFGEGSWLTVV.